The 25 T cell receptor beta chains presented below share a single source sample, sequenced in a study of tumor-infiltrating lymphocytes in localized non-small cell lung cancer. TCRdb's table, derived via immunoSEQ multiplex PCR, lists solely in-frame clones and lacks some. In the table there are about 16,000 clones, about four fifths of which are singletons. The source material was lung tumor tissue. Receptors originate from a human donor with non-small cell lung cancer.

This rearrangement joins TRBV6-5 to TRBJ2-3, with 8 bases aligning to TRBD1. Trimming at V came to 6 bases and at J to 1 base, leaving 3 bases not matched to a gene. The CDR3 is 14 residues long. Germline CDR1 is MNHEY and CDR2 is SVGAGI. The CDR3 loop reads CASRQTGGTDTQYF. The CDR3 region has the DNA TGTGCCAGCAGGCAGACAGGGGGCACAGATACGCAGTATTTT.

The chain links TRBV7-2 to TRBJ1-6; D is unresolved. CDR3 length equals 17 residues. V dropped 4 bases and J dropped 6 bases, with 19 bases sitting between them. Germline CDR1 reads SGHTA; CDR2 reads FQGNSA. The CDR3 nucleotides read TGTGCCAGCAGCTCAAGTGGGGTACAGCTTTCTAATTCACCCCTCCACTTT. Encoded protein: CASSSSGVQLSNSPLHF. Using reference TRBV7-2 and TRBJ1-6 for the parts outside the CDR3, the full variable domain is GAGVSQSPSNKVTEKGKDVELRCDPISGHTALYWYRQSLGQGLEFLIYFQGNSAPDKSGLPSDRFSAERTGGSVSTLTIQRTQQEDSAVYLCASSSSGVQLSNSPLHFGNGTRLTVT.

This chain links TRBV7-9 with TRBJ1-1; D is possibly TRBD1 (5 bases). The CDR3 covers 15 residues. Per germline, CDR1 SEHNR and CDR2 FQNEAQ (reference sequence). The V end lost 3 bases, the J end lost 0 bases, and 11 bases lay between the germline ends. The chain's CDR3 is CASSFGGAMNTEAFF. CDR3 nucleotides: TGTGCCAGCAGCTTCGGTGGGGCCATGAACACTGAAGCTTTCTTT.

The chain is built from TRBV2 and TRBJ2-1; D assignment may be TRBD1 or TRBD2 (6 bases each). The germline V and J ends were trimmed by 3 bases and 12 bases, with 21 bases remaining between them. Germline CDR1 SNHLY, CDR2 FYNNEI. This CDR3 is built from 15 residues. The CDR3 is CASSDIGGGHARQFF. In DNA form, the CDR3 reads TGTGCCAGCAGTGACATCGGGGGCGGTCATGCACGGCAGTTCTTC.

The chain links TRBV10-3 to TRBJ2-1; the match to TRBD1 covers 7 bases. CDR1 ENHRY and CDR2 SYGVKD come from the germline V gene. V lost 10 bases and J lost 1; bases outside the gene matches: 4. This CDR3 spans 13 amino acids. The CDR3 reads CATRQGSYNEQFF. The CDR3 DNA reads TGTGCCACCCGACAGGGATCCTACAATGAGCAGTTCTTC.

CDR3 in DNA: TGTGCCAGCAGCTTAGTAAGGGCAGATACGCAGTATTTT. It yields the protein CASSLVRADTQYF. The V and J genes are TRBV7-7 and TRBJ2-3; D remains unclear. V was pared by 1 base and J by 4 bases, with 6 bases between. CDR1 and CDR2 (germline): SSHAT, FNYEAQ (reference sequence). The CDR3 is 13 residues long.

This clone has a handful of counts. The V call is TRBV27, the J call TRBJ2-3; D remains unclear. The germline V gene has CDR1 MNHEY and CDR2 SMNVEV (reference sequence). There are 13 residues in the CDR3. V lost 6 bases and J lost 5, with 12 bases in between. The CDR3 reads CASRSENGDTQYF. CDR3 bases: TGTGCCAGCAGGTCAGAGAATGGAGATACGCAGTATTTT.

The gene calls are TRBV28 and TRBJ1-1; D not resolved. The CDR3 has 18 amino acids. Deletions cut 5 bases from V and 0 bases from J, with 22 bases between. In germline, CDR1 is MDHEN, CDR2 SYDVKM. CDR3 sequence: CASSPPDQVGPMNTEAFF. The CDR3 DNA reads as TGTGCCAGCAGTCCTCCTGACCAGGTAGGGCCCATGAACACTGAAGCTTTCTTT.

In DNA, the CDR3 is TGTGCCAGCGGCGGGCGGGAAGATACGCAGTATTTT. It codes for CASGGREDTQYF. V usage is TRBV30 and J usage is TRBJ2-3; weak D call: TRBD2 (6 bases). The CDR3 length is 12 residues. Germline values: CDR1 GTSNPN, CDR2 SVGIG (reference sequence). Trimming left V 8 bases short and J 5 bases short, with 14 bases between.

With respect to this clone: The identical CDR3 is also encoded by other nucleotide sequences in the sample. V usage is TRBV5-1 and J usage is TRBJ2-2; weak D call: TRBD1 (6 bases). The CDR3 length is 15 residues. Germline assignment: CDR1 SGHRS and CDR2 YFSETQ. V dropped 3 bases and J dropped 1 base, with 10 bases sitting between them. The CDR3 DNA reads TGCGCCAGCAGCTCCTCGACAGGGAACACCGGGGAGCTGTTTTTT. This gives the protein CASSSSTGNTGELFF.

This clone has just one count. This sequence joins TRBV5-1 and TRBJ2-7; D is ambiguous. The germline V gene has CDR1 SGHRS and CDR2 YFSETQ. Trimming shortened V by 3 bases and J by 3 bases, and 4 bases separated the two germline ends. The CDR3 has 11 amino acids. CDR3 in amino acids: CASSSNYEQYF. The CDR3 DNA follows: TGCGCCAGCAGCTCCAACTACGAGCAGTACTTC.

The chain combines TRBV7-9 with TRBJ1-2; the D gene is possibly TRBD1 (6 bases). In germline, CDR1 is SEHNR, CDR2 FQNEAQ (reference sequence). V lost 2 bases and J 2 bases, leaving 15 bases between the germline ends. The CDR3 loop spans 16 amino acids. The CDR3 here is CASSLWGARSNYGYTF. CDR3 sequence (DNA): TGTGCCAGCAGCTTATGGGGGGCCAGGTCGAACTATGGCTACACCTTC.

This chain joins TRBV5-1 and TRBJ1-2; D perhaps matches TRBD1 (6 bases). CDR1 and CDR2 (germline): SGHRS, YFSETQ. Trimming left V 6 bases short and J 5 bases short, with 26 bases between. This CDR3 region has 17 residues. The CDR3 DNA is TGCGCCAGCACCCCCAAGAGGGGCGTCAGGGGAGGTTATGGCTACACCTTC. Amino acids: CASTPKRGVRGGYGYTF.

Only a few counts were recorded for this clone. The chain couples TRBV11-2 to TRBJ2-7, with 11 bases fitting TRBD2. CDR1 is SGHAT and CDR2 is FQNNGV in the germline V gene. This CDR3 region has 15 residues. Losses at the gene ends were 5 bases for V and 7 bases for J; bases not matched to a gene: 10. CDR3 nucleotides: TGTGCCAGCAGCCAAGATATAGCGGGAGGGCGAGAGCAGTACTTC. Protein: CASSQDIAGGREQYF.

The sample holds one count of this clone. This chain links TRBV6-6 with TRBJ2-2, with TRBD1 matching over 7 bases. The CDR3 runs 16 residues. Germline V gene sequence: CDR1 MNHNY, CDR2 SVGAGI (reference sequence). V lost 5 bases, J lost 3 bases, and 9 bases stayed unmatched. The CDR3 spells CASSRQGVLDTGELFF. The CDR3, as DNA: TGTGCCAGCAGTCGTCAGGGGGTTTTAGACACCGGGGAGCTGTTTTTT.

CDR3 sequence: CASSQGVTGYEQYF. The CDR3 DNA follows: TGTGCCAGCAGCCAAGGGGTTACTGGCTACGAGCAGTACTTC. This chain uses TRBV14 with TRBJ2-7; D not certain. The V gene lost 1 base and the J gene lost 3 bases, with 10 bases spanning the gap. CDR3 size: 14 residues. Germline V gives CDR1 SGHDN, CDR2 FVKESK. Together with reference TRBV14 and TRBJ2-7, the CDR3 gives the full variable domain: EAGVTQFPSHSVIEKGQTVTLRCDPISGHDNLYWYRRVMGKEIKFLLHFVKESKQDESGMPNNRFLAERTGGTYSTLKVQPAELEDSGVYFCASSQGVTGYEQYFGPGTRLTVT.

The chain employs TRBV2 and TRBJ2-7, with TRBD1 as a possible D gene (6 bases). Trimming removed 1 base at V and 3 bases at J, with 13 bases between. The CDR3 length is 15 residues. The germline gives CDR1 SNHLY, CDR2 FYNNEI. The CDR3 reads CASSEDWDTFYEQYF. The CDR3 nucleotides are TGTGCCAGCAGTGAAGATTGGGACACCTTCTACGAGCAGTACTTC.

This clone has just one count. V usage is TRBV6-5 and J usage is TRBJ2-3; D uncertain. V gave up 4 bases and J gave up 3 bases, with 14 bases separating them. The germline V gene has CDR1 MNHEY and CDR2 SVGAGI. The CDR3 spans 15 residues. CDR3 protein: CASSSYWVPTDTQYF. As DNA, the CDR3 is TGTGCCAGCAGTTCCTATTGGGTCCCGACAGATACGCAGTATTTT.

This rearrangement joins TRBV6-6 to TRBJ1-5; TRBD1 agrees at 11 bases. J lost 3 bases, V lost 7 bases, and 5 bases had no gene match. The CDR3 contains 15 residues. Germline-derived CDR1 and CDR2 are MNHNY and SVGAGI (reference sequence). This CDR3 is CASIGTGGLNQPQHF. The CDR3, as DNA: TGTGCCAGCATAGGGACAGGGGGACTCAATCAGCCCCAGCATTTT.

The J gene is TRBJ2-1, the V gene TRBV9; 7 positions agree with TRBD2. This CDR3 is 16 amino acids long. Per germline, CDR1 SGDLS and CDR2 YYNGEE. The trim removed 4 bases at V and 1 base at J, leaving 8 bases unmatched. CDR3 DNA sequence: TGTGCCAGCAGCACCTCTAGCGGAAGGTCCTACAATGAGCAGTTCTTC. Residues: CASSTSSGRSYNEQFF.

This clone was observed once. The chain uses TRBV30 and TRBJ1-6; D remains ambiguous. Germline-derived CDR1 and CDR2 are GTSNPN and SVGIG (reference sequence). The CDR3 totals 15 residues. Trimming took 4 bases from V and 5 from J, leaving 15 bases between them. The CDR3 reads CAWKSTGNHNSPLHF. The CDR3 DNA follows: TGTGCCTGGAAGAGCACGGGAAACCATAATTCACCCCTCCACTTT.

The CDR3 loop reads CASSLYRLAKNIQYF. In DNA form, the CDR3 reads TGTGCCAGCAGTTTATACAGACTAGCCAAAAACATTCAGTACTTC. This rearrangement joins TRBV28 to TRBJ2-4; D unresolved. The V end lost 1 base, the J end lost 0 bases, and 7 bases lay between the germline ends. Germline loops: CDR1 MDHEN, CDR2 SYDVKM. The length of the CDR3 is 15 residues.

The chain combines TRBV2 with TRBJ2-3; D is undetermined. CDR1 and CDR2 from the germline V gene are SNHLY and FYNNEI. The CDR3 runs 16 residues. With 2 bases removed from V and 0 bases from J, the gap between germline ends came to 12 bases. For the CDR3, the DNA is TGTGCCAGCAGTGAACAGGCTAGAACTAGCACAGATACGCAGTATTTT. Translating gives CASSEQARTSTDTQYF.

The gene calls are TRBV18 and TRBJ2-3; 8 bases align to TRBD2. The CDR3 sequence is 17 residues long. V was pared by 2 bases and J by 2 bases, with 9 bases of the junction left unmatched. The germline V gene encodes CDR1 KGHSH and CDR2 LQKENI. In DNA form, the CDR3 reads TGTGCCAGCTCACCAACTTATACGGGAGGGAACACAGATACGCAGTATTTT. Residues: CASSPTYTGGNTDTQYF. The whole variable domain, filled in from reference TRBV18 and TRBJ2-3, reads NAGVMQNPRHLVRRRGQEARLRCSPMKGHSHVYWYRQLPEEGLKFMVYLQKENIIDESGMPKERFSAEFPKEGPSILRIQQVVRGDSAAYFCASSPTYTGGNTDTQYFGPGTRLTVL.

This clone appeared once. This chain uses TRBV5-1 with TRBJ1-1; possible D gene TRBD1, 6 bases. CDR1 SGHRS and CDR2 YFSETQ come from the germline V gene. This CDR3 is built from 15 residues. Trimming cost V 0 bases and J 4 bases, with 13 bases left between them. The CDR3 DNA is TGCGCCAGCAGCTTGGGGGGGGCGGGTCGCACTGAAGCTTTCTTT. Its translation is CASSLGGAGRTEAFF.